The source of this TCR beta chain is a study of blood T cell repertoires in COVID-19 (dated by TCRdb to 2020 to 2021). Broadly, across the study: Samples from collaborators originated in the United States, Italy and Spain and spanned both the acute and convalescent phases of COVID-19. The prospective study material was composed of cDNA or gDNA derived from T cells, B-cell-depleted T cells, or PBMCs. The dataset comprised deeply sampled blood TCRbeta repertoires from subjects exposed to, actively infected with, or recovered from COVID-19. The repertoires were released in a freely available public database meant as a resource for research on the immune response to SARS-CoV-2. The samples were drawn from two sources: the first 160 participants of the ongoing ImmuneRACE study, and 1,000 to 1,500 subjects contributed by 6 global collaborators. Nearly every sample came with metadata listing a de-identified subject ID, COVID-19 status, age in years and sex. HLA class I and class II types, where available, came from metadata supplied by the sample provider rather than from assay-based typing. Study-wide conclusions, independent of this receptor: The quantity of clinical and demographic metadata differed by source and by participant and was supplied without curation.

As encoded in the germline V gene, CDR1 is KGHSH while CDR2 is LQKENI. The CDR3 holds 15 amino acids from the cysteine to the phenylalanine. This entry keeps only the CDR3 DNA: 45 bases, framed from base 1. V lost 5 bases and J lost 4 bases, and the count of bases not matched to a germline gene is 10. A word on this clone: The antigen it recognizes is unknown. No base qualities exist here, and no much larger clone lies one base off it.

TCRbeta CDR3 regions were amplified from genomic DNA using the immunoSEQ Assay, a bias-controlled multiplex PCR. The source study handled its data this way. Within the assay, amplification of reference gene primers was used to estimate how many nucleated cells each sample contained. Sequence reads were collapsed and filtered to measure the absolute abundance of every unique TCRbeta CDR3 rearrangement. Productive Simpson clonality was computed per sample as the square root of Simpson's diversity index over productive rearrangements. In TCRdb, the immuneACCESS table is reduced to in-frame sequences with V and J assigned. These tables do not hold every clone; where another copy was compared, an unresolved V gene accounts for under half, and the others remain unexplained. V and J calls and clone size are those listed in that table; D and trimming were worked out from the DNA. The sample table shows some 300,000 clones, and roughly nine tenths are seen once. Of the sample, more than 9% falls within the top ten clones.

Enrolling through a virtual design, the prospective study's participants ranged in age from roughly 18 to 100 years and lived across around 25 United States geographic areas. In the prospective study, participants were assigned to cohorts based on the clinical history participants reported in a screening survey and a study questionnaire. For ImmuneRACE Cohort 3, a participant was defined as recovered based on two consecutive negative NP/OP PCR tests, clearance by a healthcare professional, or resolution of symptoms. In the prospective study, mobile phlebotomists collected whole blood, serum and a nasopharyngeal or oropharyngeal swab from each participant. Prospective study participants could optionally give additional blood draws and questionnaires over an approximately two-month period. Before DNA extraction, prospective study blood samples were shipped either frozen or at room temperature.

The chain links TRBV18 with TRBJ1-1, with 7 middle bases fitting TRBD1. The sample consisted of PBMCs or T cells enriched from blood (not recorded which). The TCR originated in a woman aged 25 to 39 who had recovered from COVID-19. The sequence in DNA is TGTGCCAGCTCAAAGGTCGGGACAGCCGTCACTGAAGCTTTCTTT. It is translated as CASSKVGTAVTEAFF.